Shown below are 9 T cell receptor beta chains from a single sample sequenced in a study of blood T cell repertoires in COVID-19. TCRdb's table, derived via immunoSEQ multiplex PCR, lists solely in-frame clones and lacks some. The data contain over 130,000 clones, roughly 80% of them singletons. Material for sequencing was PBMCs or T cells enriched from blood (not recorded which). The receptor set was obtained from a woman under 30 who had been exposed to COVID-19.

A single count supports this clone. The chain combines TRBV30 with TRBJ1-2; 7 nucleotides match TRBD1. The CDR3 is 13 amino acids. Germline assignment: CDR1 GTSNPN and CDR2 SVGIG (reference sequence). Trimming removed 3 bases from V and 5 bases from J; junction bases left unmatched: 6. In DNA, the CDR3 is TGTGCCTGGAGCCGGACAGGATCATATGGCTACACCTTC. Encoded protein: CAWSRTGSYGYTF. The full variable domain, completed using reference TRBV30 and TRBJ1-2, is SQTIHQWPATLVQPVGSPLSLECTVEGTSNPNLYWYRQAAGRGLQLLFYSVGIGQISSEVPQNLSASRPQDRQFILSSKKLLLSDSGFYLCAWSRTGSYGYTFGSGTRLTVV.

This clone was recorded only once. The chain uses TRBV30 and TRBJ2-3; no reliable D call. The V gene's germline CDR1 is GTSNPN and CDR2 SVGIG (reference sequence). The CDR3 has 14 amino acids. Trimming removed 4 bases at V and 1 base at J, with 12 bases between. This CDR3 is CAWTKVRGTDTQYF. DNA of the CDR3: TGTGCCTGGACGAAAGTGAGAGGCACAGATACGCAGTATTTT.

The chain employs TRBV10-3 and TRBJ1-1, with 7 positions matching TRBD1. This CDR3 region has 14 residues. From germline, CDR1 is ENHRY and CDR2 SYGVKD. J was trimmed by 2 bases and V by 7 bases; bases with no gene match: 7. The CDR3 coding sequence is TGTGCCATCATGCCGGGACAGAGTAACACTGAAGCTTTCTTT. Translating it yields CAIMPGQSNTEAFF.

This clone was seen a handful of times. The chain links TRBV5-4 to TRBJ2-5, with 10 bases lining up with TRBD2. There are 16 residues in the CDR3. Per the germline V gene, CDR1 is SGHNT and CDR2 is YYREEE (reference sequence). J gave up 0 bases and V 3 bases, and 5 bases lay outside the gene matches. CDR3 loop: CASSSLAGADQETQYF. The CDR3 DNA is TGTGCCAGCAGCTCGCTAGCGGGAGCGGACCAAGAGACCCAGTACTTC.

The chain is built from TRBV27 and TRBJ2-7; perhaps TRBD2 as D (6 bases). This CDR3 contains 15 residues. Trimming removed 2 bases from V and 2 bases from J, with 13 bases in between. Germline CDR1 is MNHEY and CDR2 is SMNVEV (reference sequence). The CDR3 region has the DNA TGTGCCAGCAGTTTAAGTTCCAGCGGGCCCTACGAGCAGTACTTC. Protein: CASSLSSSGPYEQYF.

The V call is TRBV7-3, the J call TRBJ2-5; tentative D call: TRBD1 (5 bases). V lost 1 base and J lost 1, with 7 bases in between. The CDR3 has 14 amino acids. Germline CDR1 SGHTA, CDR2 FQGTGA. The CDR3 DNA sequence: TGTGCCAGCAGCTTAAATCAGGGCCAAGAGACCCAGTACTTC. It codes for CASSLNQGQETQYF.

The chain joins TRBV5-6 to TRBJ2-3, with a possible D match to TRBD2 (6 bases). In germline, CDR1 is SGHDT, CDR2 YYEEEE. Trimming took off 1 base at V and 1 base at J, with 19 bases between the two ends. The CDR3 consists of 18 residues. CDR3 DNA sequence: TGTGCCAGCAGCTTGAGGAGGGACTCCTTATCTGGCACAGATACGCAGTATTTT. Protein product: CASSLRRDSLSGTDTQYF.

The rearrangement links TRBV4-2 to TRBJ2-7; 7 bases are shared with TRBD1. The CDR3 is made up of 16 amino acids. Trimming took 1 base from V and 3 from J; bases not matched to a gene: 9. In germline, CDR1 is LGHNA, CDR2 YNFKEQ. The CDR3 DNA is TGTGCCAGCAGCCAAGCGTCCGGGACAGTCCTCTACGAGCAGTACTTC. Its translation: CASSQASGTVLYEQYF.

This clone was detected ten times or more. The J gene is TRBJ2-1, the V gene TRBV6-2 or TRBV6-3; TRBD2 agrees at 7 bases. CDR3 length: 14 residues. Germline CDR1 MNHEY, CDR2 SVGEGT. V shed 0 bases, J shed 4 bases, and the junction held 0 bases outside the gene matches. The CDR3 DNA is TGTGCCAGCAGTTACTCTAGCGGGTACAATGAGCAGTTCTTC. It is translated as CASSYSSGYNEQFF.